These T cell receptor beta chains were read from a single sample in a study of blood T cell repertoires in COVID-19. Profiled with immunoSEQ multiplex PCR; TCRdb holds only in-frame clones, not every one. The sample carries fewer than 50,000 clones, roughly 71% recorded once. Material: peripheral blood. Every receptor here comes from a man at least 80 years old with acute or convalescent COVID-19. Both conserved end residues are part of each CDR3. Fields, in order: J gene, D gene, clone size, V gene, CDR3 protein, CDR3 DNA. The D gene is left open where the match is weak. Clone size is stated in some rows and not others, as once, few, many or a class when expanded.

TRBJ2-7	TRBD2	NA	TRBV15	CATSRGVRLAGSGEQYF	TGTGCCACCAGCAGAGGAGTTAGACTAGCGGGATCAGGGGAGCAGTACTTC
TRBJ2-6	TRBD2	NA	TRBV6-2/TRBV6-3	CASSSRTSGSFSGANVLTF	TGTGCCAGCAGTTCCCGGACTAGCGGGAGCTTCTCTGGGGCCAACGTCCTGACTTTC
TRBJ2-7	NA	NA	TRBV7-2	CASSPTESSYEQYF	TGTGCCAGCAGCCCCACGGAGAGCTCCTACGAGCAGTACTTC
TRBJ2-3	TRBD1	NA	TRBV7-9	CASSLLGWGQDTDTQYF	TGTGCCAGCAGCTTACTGGGGTGGGGACAGGACACAGATACGCAGTATTTT
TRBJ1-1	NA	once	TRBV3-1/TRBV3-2	CASSQSREGEAFF	TGTGCCAGCAGCCAAAGCAGGGAGGGCGAAGCTTTCTTT
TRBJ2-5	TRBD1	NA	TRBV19	CASSSTGMGETQYF	TGTGCCAGTAGTTCGACAGGGATGGGGGAGACCCAGTACTTC
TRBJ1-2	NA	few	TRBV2	CASSVRGPYYGYTF	TGTGCCAGCAGTGTTAGGGGCCCCTACTATGGCTACACCTTC
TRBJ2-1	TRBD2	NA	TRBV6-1	CASSEGDPGLANNEQFF	TGTGCCAGCAGTGAAGGGGACCCGGGACTAGCGAACAATGAGCAGTTCTTC
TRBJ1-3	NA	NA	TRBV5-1	CASSPGGGSRNTIYF	TGCGCCAGCAGCCCCGGGGGAGGGAGCAGAAACACCATATATTTT
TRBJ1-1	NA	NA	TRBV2	CASSPPDIRSWSTEAFF	TGTGCCAGCAGTCCCCCGGACATACGATCGTGGAGCACTGAAGCTTTCTTT
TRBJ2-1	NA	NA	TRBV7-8	CASSHPLVRNEQFF	TGTGCCAGCAGCCACCCACTAGTCAGGAATGAGCAGTTCTTC
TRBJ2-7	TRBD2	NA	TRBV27	CASSSGTSGAYEQYF	TGTGCCAGCAGTTCCGGGACTAGCGGGGCCTACGAGCAGTACTTC
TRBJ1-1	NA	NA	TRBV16	CASSQVPRFHTEAFF	TGTGCCAGCAGCCAAGTTCCCAGGTTCCACACTGAAGCTTTCTTT
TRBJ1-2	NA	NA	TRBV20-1	CRAGSVYGYTF	TGCAGAGCCGGGTCTGTCTATGGCTACACCTTC
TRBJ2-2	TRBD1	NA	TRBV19	CASSITGATGELFF	TGTGCCAGTAGTATAACAGGGGCCACCGGGGAGCTGTTTTTT